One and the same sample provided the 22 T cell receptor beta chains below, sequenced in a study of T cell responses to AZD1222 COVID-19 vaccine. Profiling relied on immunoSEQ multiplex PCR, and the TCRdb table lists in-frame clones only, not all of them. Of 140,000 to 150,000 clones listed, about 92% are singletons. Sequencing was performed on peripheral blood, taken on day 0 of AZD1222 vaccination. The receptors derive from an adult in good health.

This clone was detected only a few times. The CDR3 bases are TGTGCCACCAGGGGAGAGGGGTTTCGCGAGCAGTACTTC. Protein product: CATRGEGFREQYF. This sequence joins TRBV15 and TRBJ2-7; D is perhaps TRBD1 or TRBD2 (5 bases each). From germline, CDR1 is LNHNV and CDR2 YYDKDF (reference sequence). This CDR3 spans 13 amino acids. The V end lost 6 bases, the J end lost 6 bases, and 15 bases lay between the germline ends.

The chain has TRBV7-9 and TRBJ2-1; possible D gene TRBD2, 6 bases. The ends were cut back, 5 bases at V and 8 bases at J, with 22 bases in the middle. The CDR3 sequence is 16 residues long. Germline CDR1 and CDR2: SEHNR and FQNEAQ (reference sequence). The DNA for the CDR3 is TGTGCCAGCAGCCCCCCCGCGGGAAGAGAGGTAGATGAGCAGTTCTTC. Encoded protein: CASSPPAGREVDEQFF.

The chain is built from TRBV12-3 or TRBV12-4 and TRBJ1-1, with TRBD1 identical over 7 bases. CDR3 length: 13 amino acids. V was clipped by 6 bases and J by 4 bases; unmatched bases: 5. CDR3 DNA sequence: TGTGCCAGCAGCACAGGGGTTGGCACTGAAGCTTTCTTT. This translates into CASSTGVGTEAFF.

CDR3 DNA: TGTGCCAGCAGCGCGGGAGCATCACCCCTCCACTTT. Protein sequence: CASSAGASPLHF. This rearrangement joins TRBV9 to TRBJ1-6, with no clear D. The CDR3 totals 12 residues. Germline values: CDR1 SGDLS, CDR2 YYNGEE. The V and J ends lost 3 bases and 10 bases respectively, with 8 bases between them. The entire variable domain, with the rest obtained from reference TRBV9 and TRBJ1-6, is as follows: DSGVTQTPKHLITATGQRVTLRCSPRSGDLSVYWYQQSLDQGLQFLIQYYNGEERAKGNILERFSAQQFPDLHSELNLSSLELGDSALYFCASSAGASPLHFGNGTRLTVT.

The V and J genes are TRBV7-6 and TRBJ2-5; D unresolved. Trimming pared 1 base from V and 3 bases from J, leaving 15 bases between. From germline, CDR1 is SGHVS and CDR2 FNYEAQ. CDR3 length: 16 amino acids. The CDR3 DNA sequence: TGTGCCAGCAGCTTAGGGGTCGGCAGCGAAGAAGAGACCCAGTACTTC. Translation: CASSLGVGSEEETQYF.

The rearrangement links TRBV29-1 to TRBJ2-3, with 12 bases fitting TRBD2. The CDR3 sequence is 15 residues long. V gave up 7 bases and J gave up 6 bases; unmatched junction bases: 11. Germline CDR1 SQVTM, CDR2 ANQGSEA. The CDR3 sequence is CSALGLAGSWDTQYF. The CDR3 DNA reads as TGCAGCGCCCTCGGACTAGCGGGGTCGTGGGATACGCAGTATTTT.

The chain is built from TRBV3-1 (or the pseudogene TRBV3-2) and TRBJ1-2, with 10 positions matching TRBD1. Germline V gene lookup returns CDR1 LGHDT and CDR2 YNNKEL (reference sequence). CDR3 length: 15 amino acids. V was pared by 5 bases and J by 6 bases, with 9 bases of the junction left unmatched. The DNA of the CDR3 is TGTGCCAGCAGCGACGGAAGGACAGGGGGGCATGGCTACACCTTC. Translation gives CASSDGRTGGHGYTF.

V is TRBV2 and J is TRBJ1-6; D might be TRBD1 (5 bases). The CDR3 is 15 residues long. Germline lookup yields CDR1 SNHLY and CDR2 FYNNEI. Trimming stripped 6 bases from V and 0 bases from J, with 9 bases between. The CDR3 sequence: CASRQESSYNSPLHF. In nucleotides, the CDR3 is TGTGCCAGCAGACAGGAGAGCTCCTATAATTCACCCCTCCACTTT.

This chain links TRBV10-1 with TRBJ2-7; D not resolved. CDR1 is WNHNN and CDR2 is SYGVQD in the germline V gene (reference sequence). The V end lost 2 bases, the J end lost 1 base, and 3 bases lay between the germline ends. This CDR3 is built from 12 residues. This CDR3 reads CASSELSYEQYF. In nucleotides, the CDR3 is TGCGCCAGCAGTGAGCTTTCCTACGAGCAGTACTTC.

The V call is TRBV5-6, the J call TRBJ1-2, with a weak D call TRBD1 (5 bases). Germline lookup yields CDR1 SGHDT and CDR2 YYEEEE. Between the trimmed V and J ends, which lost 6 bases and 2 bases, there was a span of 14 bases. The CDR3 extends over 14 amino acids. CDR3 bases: TGTGCCAGCAACCAGTTGGACATAAACTATGGCTACACCTTC. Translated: CASNQLDINYGYTF.

The CDR3 nucleotides are TGTGCCAGCAGTTATCGGAGGGGGGCTGGAAACACCATATATTTT. As protein: CASSYRRGAGNTIYF. The chain is built from TRBV6-5 and TRBJ1-3; a possible D gene is TRBD1 (6 bases). Germline lookup yields CDR1 MNHEY and CDR2 SVGAGI. Trimming removed 3 bases at V and 2 bases at J, with 11 bases between. The CDR3 loop spans 15 amino acids.

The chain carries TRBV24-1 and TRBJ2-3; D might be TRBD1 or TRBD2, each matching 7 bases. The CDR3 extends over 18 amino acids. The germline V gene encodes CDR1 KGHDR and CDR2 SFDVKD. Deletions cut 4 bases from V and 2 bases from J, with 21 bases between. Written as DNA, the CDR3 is TGTGCCACCAGTGACCCCTCAGGGGGGGACAGCCCCACAGATACGCAGTATTTT. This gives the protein CATSDPSGGDSPTDTQYF.

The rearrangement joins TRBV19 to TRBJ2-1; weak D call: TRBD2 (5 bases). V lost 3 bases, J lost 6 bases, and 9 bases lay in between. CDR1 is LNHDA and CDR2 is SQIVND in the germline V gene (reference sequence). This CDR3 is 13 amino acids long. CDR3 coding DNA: TGTGCCAGTAGTATCCTAGCTACCAATGAGCAGTTCTTC. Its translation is CASSILATNEQFF.

CDR3 residues: CASSLAERVGTEAFF. Here the CDR3 DNA reads TGTGCCAGCAGCTTGGCCGAGAGGGTCGGCACTGAAGCTTTCTTT. The chain links TRBV5-8 to TRBJ1-1; D remains ambiguous. The CDR3 covers 15 residues. Germline V gives CDR1 SGHTS, CDR2 YDEGEE. Trimming removed 0 bases from V and 4 bases from J, with 13 bases in between.

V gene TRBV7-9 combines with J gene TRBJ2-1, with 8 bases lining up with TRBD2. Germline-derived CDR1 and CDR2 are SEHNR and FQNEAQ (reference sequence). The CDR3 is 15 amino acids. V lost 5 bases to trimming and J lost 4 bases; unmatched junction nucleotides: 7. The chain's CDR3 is CASSRSGGLYNEQFF. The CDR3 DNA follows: TGTGCCAGCAGCCGCAGCGGGGGACTATACAATGAGCAGTTCTTC.

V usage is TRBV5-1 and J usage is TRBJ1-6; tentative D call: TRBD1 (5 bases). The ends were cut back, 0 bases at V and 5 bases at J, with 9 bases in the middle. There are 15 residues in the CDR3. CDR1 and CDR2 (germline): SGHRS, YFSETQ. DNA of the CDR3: TGCGCCAGCAGCTTGGAGGGGAGCGATAATTCACCCCTCCACTTT. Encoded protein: CASSLEGSDNSPLHF. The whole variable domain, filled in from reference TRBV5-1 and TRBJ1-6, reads KAGVTQTPRYLIKTRGQQVTLSCSPISGHRSVSWYQQTPGQGLQFLFEYFSETQRNKGNFPGRFSGRQFSNSRSEMNVSTLELGDSALYLCASSLEGSDNSPLHFGNGTRLTVT.

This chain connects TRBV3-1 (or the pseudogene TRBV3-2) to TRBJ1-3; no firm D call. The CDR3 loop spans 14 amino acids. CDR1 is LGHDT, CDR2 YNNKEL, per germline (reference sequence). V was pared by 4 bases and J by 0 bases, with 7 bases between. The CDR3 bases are TGTGCCAGCAGCCCCCCGGGCTCTGGAAACACCATATATTTT. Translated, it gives CASSPPGSGNTIYF.

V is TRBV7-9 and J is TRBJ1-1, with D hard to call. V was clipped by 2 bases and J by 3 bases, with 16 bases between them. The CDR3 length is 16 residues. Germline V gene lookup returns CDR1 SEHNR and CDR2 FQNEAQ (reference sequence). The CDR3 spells CASSLPYERYDTEAFF. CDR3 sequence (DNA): TGTGCCAGCAGCTTACCCTACGAAAGGTACGACACTGAAGCTTTCTTT.

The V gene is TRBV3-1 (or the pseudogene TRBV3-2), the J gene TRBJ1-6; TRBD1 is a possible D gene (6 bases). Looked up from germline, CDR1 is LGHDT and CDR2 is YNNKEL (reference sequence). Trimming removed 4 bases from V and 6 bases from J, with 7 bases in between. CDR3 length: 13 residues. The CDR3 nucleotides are TGTGCCAGCAGCCGGGACATTAATTCACCCCTCCACTTT. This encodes CASSRDINSPLHF.

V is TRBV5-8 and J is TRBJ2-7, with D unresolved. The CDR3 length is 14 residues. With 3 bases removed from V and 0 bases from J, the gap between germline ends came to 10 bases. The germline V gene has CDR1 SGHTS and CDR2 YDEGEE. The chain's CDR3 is CASSSRTASYEQYF. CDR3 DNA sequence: TGTGCCAGCAGCTCCCGGACCGCCTCCTACGAGCAGTACTTC.

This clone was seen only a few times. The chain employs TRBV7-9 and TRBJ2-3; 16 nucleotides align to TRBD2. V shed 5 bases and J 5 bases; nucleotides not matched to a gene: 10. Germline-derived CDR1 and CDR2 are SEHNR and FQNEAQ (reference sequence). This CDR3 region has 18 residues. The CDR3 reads CASSSPGTSGRAGDTQYF. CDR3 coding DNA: TGTGCCAGCAGCAGCCCCGGGACTAGCGGGAGGGCCGGAGATACGCAGTATTTT.

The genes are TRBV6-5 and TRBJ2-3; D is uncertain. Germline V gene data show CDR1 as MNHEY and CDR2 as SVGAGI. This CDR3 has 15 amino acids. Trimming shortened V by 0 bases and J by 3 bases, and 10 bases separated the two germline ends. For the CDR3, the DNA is TGTGCCAGCAGTTACTCCCGGGTCTTGACAGATACGCAGTATTTT. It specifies CASSYSRVLTDTQYF.